The next 5 T cell receptor beta chains were all read from a single sample in a study of cytomegalovirus exposure and HLA in healthy donors. Researchers ran the PCR with 60 Vbeta and 13 Jbeta primers. Sequencing was performed with immunoSEQ multiplex PCR; in TCRdb, only in-frame clones are kept and a portion is missing. This sample yields about 220,000 clones, of which over 65% are seen a single time; approximately 0.6% belongs to the top ten. Source material: PBMCs. All receptors come from a man aged 18-30 years in good health and CMV-seronegative.

This chain links TRBV10-1 with TRBJ2-5; possibly TRBD1 for D (5 bases). V lost 6 bases and J lost 5, with 19 bases in between. The length of the CDR3 is 15 residues. Germline CDR1 reads WNHNN; CDR2 reads SYGVQD (reference sequence). The CDR3 DNA is TGCGCCAGCAGGCGTACAGGTGGATTTTGGGAGACCCAGTACTTC. It specifies CASRRTGGFWETQYF.

The gene calls are TRBV4-1 and TRBJ2-7; 7 nucleotides agree with TRBD1. Germline CDR1 MGHRA, CDR2 YSYEKL. J gave up 6 bases and V 4 bases, and 12 bases lay outside the gene matches. The CDR3 runs to 15 residues. CDR3 residues: CASSLTGTASREQYF. The CDR3 DNA is TGCGCCAGCAGCCTTACAGGGACAGCGTCCCGCGAGCAGTACTTC.

This rearrangement joins TRBV29-1 to TRBJ2-3, with 11 bases identical to TRBD1. V shed 7 bases, J shed 4 bases, and the junction held 7 bases outside the gene matches. The germline V gene has CDR1 SQVTM and CDR2 ANQGSEA. CDR3 length equals 14 residues. CDR3 nucleotides: TGCAGCGCCTCCGGGACAGGGGGTGCAGATACGCAGTATTTT. This gives the protein CSASGTGGADTQYF.

Of note for this clone: The same CDR3 can be traced to other DNA sequences in this sample. The chain joins TRBV29-1 to TRBJ2-7, with 9 bases identical to TRBD2. Germline V gene data show CDR1 as SQVTM and CDR2 as ANQGSEA. The V gene end was trimmed by 4 bases and the J gene end by 0 bases; junction bases not matched to a gene: 1. CDR3 length: 13 residues. The CDR3 is CSVGSGSSYEQYF. The CDR3 bases are TGCAGCGTTGGTAGCGGGAGCTCCTACGAGCAGTACTTC.

The V and J genes are TRBV27 and TRBJ1-4; D is possibly TRBD1 (5 bases). CDR1 and CDR2 (germline): MNHEY, SMNVEV (reference sequence). Trimming removed 8 bases from V and 0 bases from J, with 10 bases in between. The CDR3 totals 14 residues. This chain's CDR3 is CASGGAATNEKLFF. DNA for the CDR3: TGTGCCAGCGGAGGGGCTGCAACTAATGAAAAACTGTTTTTT.